The entry below gives a single T cell receptor beta chain sequence along with its context. Antigen unknown. This sample stems from a study of memory CD4+ T cells and cytomegalovirus serostatus. Study findings and constraints: Of under 200 reported CMV TCRbeta sequences, some 70 were found in memory CD4+ repertoires. The CMV-associated TCR signature appears largely within the CD4+ memory repertoire.

The sort gate was single viable CD3+CD4+CD8-CD45RO+ cells for memory CD4+ T cells. After thawing, CD4+ T cells were positively selected. The V and J ends lost 0 bases and 2 bases, in that order; junction bases with no gene match: 3. The CDR3 extends over 15 amino acids. From germline, CDR1 is SGHDT and CDR2 YYEEEE. TCRdb's table, derived via immunoSEQ multiplex PCR, lists solely in-frame clones and lacks some. The sample holds under 55,000 clones, roughly four fifths seen once. Specimen: memory CD4+ T cells from blood. The V and J genes are TRBV5-6 and TRBJ2-7, with TRBD2 matching 9 bases. The TCR comes from an adult in good health and CMV-seronegative. Written as DNA, the CDR3 is TGTGCCAGCAGCTTGGGTAGCGGGAGAGCCTACGAGCAGTACTTC. Amino acids: CASSLGSGRAYEQYF.